This T cell receptor (beta chain) was sequenced during a study of cytomegalovirus exposure and HLA in healthy donors. General study findings and limits: TCR beta chains associated with HLA were, in a later analysis, more clonally expanded than equally common others. With high specificity and sensitivity, the classifier reportedly diagnosed cytomegalovirus status. About 87% or about 30% of the time was how often most TCR beta V segments were productive, according to an earlier analysis.

The donors, nominally healthy at sampling, likely had unrecorded immune exposures. Researchers ran the PCR with 60 Vbeta and 13 Jbeta primers. TCRdb keeps only in-frame clones here, not all; method: immunoSEQ multiplex PCR. The data hold approximately 97,000 clones, with about 86% observed a single time. This clone is a singleton in its sample. The antigen is not known. Germline assignment: CDR1 SGHTA and CDR2 FQGTGA. CDR3 length equals 14 residues. Trimming at V came to 10 bases and at J to 6 bases, leaving 9 bases not matched to a gene. This sequence joins TRBV7-3 and TRBJ2-1, with 10 bases that match TRBD2. The sample comprised PBMCs. The receptor was isolated from a woman in her 70s in good health and CMV-seropositive. The CDR3, as DNA: TGTGCCACATTGCTAGCGGGAGTGGGCAATGAGCAGTTCTTC. Its translation is CATLLAGVGNEQFF.